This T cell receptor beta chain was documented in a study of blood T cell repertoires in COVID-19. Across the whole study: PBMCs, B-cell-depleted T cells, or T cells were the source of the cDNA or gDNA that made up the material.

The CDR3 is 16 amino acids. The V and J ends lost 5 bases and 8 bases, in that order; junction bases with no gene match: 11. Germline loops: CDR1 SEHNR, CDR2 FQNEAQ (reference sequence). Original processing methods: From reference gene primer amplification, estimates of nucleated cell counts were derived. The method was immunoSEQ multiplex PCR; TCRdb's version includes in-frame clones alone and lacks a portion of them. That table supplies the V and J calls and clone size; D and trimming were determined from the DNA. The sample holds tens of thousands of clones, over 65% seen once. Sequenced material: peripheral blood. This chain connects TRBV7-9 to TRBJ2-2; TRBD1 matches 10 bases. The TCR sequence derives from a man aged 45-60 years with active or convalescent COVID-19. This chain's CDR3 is CASSPRDRGDPGELFF. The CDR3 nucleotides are TGTGCCAGCAGCCCCCGGGACAGGGGAGATCCGGGGGAGCTGTTTTTT.